The rows below give T cell receptor beta chains drawn from one sample of a study of T-cell reconstitution after alpha-beta-depleted transplantation in children. A single record per CDR3 protein comes from TCRdb applying MiXCR to the PCR reads. This sample carries about 200,000 distinct CDR3 sequences, approximately 8% of them seen once, and the ten largest clones take roughly a third. Sequenced here: PBMCs, mostly from graft donor cells, sampled 360 days after TCRalphabeta/CD19-depleted stem cell transplant. The receptors shown here come from a male patient between 2 and 15 years old who had a stem cell transplant for acute myeloid leukemia, so the T cells may come from the graft donor. Each CDR3 is given with its conserved first and last residue. Fields, in order: D gene, clone size, V gene, CDR3 length, J gene, CDR3 protein, CDR3 DNA. The D gene is left open where the match is weak. Clone size appears in some rows only: once, few, many, or a class for an expanded clone.

>-|-|TRBV28|14|TRBJ2-3
CASSLSGATDTQYF
TGTGCCAGCAGTTTATCGGGGGCCACAGATACGCAGTATTTT
>-|few|TRBV7-3|18|TRBJ2-1
CASSLNPWSLTGEGEQFF
TGTGCCAGCAGCTTAAATCCATGGTCATTGACAGGGGAGGGTGAGCAGTTCTTC
>-|many|TRBV20-1|12|TRBJ2-3
CSAPEQTDTQYF
TGCAGTGCTCCAGAACAGACAGATACGCAGTATTTT
>-|many|TRBV5-1|15|TRBJ2-1
CASSLVSARVDEQFF
TGCGCCAGCAGCTTGGTCTCGGCTAGGGTTGATGAGCAGTTCTTC
>-|few|TRBV5-1|15|TRBJ2-1
CASSRDMSSYNEQFF
TGCGCCAGCAGCCGGGACATGAGCTCCTACAATGAGCAGTTCTTC
>TRBD1|-|TRBV5-1|16|TRBJ2-5
CASSPGQGASSETQYF
TGCGCCAGCAGCCCGGGACAGGGGGCCTCCTCGGAGACCCAGTACTTC
>-|few|TRBV5-4|14|TRBJ2-2
CASSPNGPPGELFF
TGTGCCAGCAGCCCTAACGGACCACCCGGGGAGCTGTTTTTT
>-|few|TRBV4-1|19|TRBJ2-6
CASSQGGRGPSSGANVLTF
TGCGCCAGCAGCCAGGGGGGTCGGGGGCCCAGCTCTGGGGCCAACGTCCTGACTTTC
>TRBD2|-|TRBV6-5|18|TRBJ2-3
CASSHSGTSGGYTDTQYF
TGTGCCAGCAGTCACTCTGGGACTAGCGGGGGGTACACAGATACGCAGTATTTT
>-|many|TRBV6-1|13|TRBJ2-2
CASSGLNTGELFF
TGTGCCAGCAGCGGGCTAAACACCGGGGAGCTGTTTTTT
>TRBD1|many|TRBV20-1|13|TRBJ2-3
CSARVQGGDTQYF
TGCAGTGCCCGGGTACAGGGGGGAGATACGCAGTATTTT
>-|-|TRBV29-1|12|TRBJ2-7
CSVGKTGNEQYF
TGCAGCGTCGGGAAAACTGGGAACGAGCAGTACTTC
>-|-|TRBV20-1|16|TRBJ2-3
CSATTHTSGRVDTQYF
TGCAGTGCTACCACCCATACAAGTGGGAGAGTTGATACGCAGTATTTT
>TRBD2|-|TRBV20-1|14|TRBJ2-1
CSATQAGVVGEQFF
TGCAGTGCTACACAAGCGGGAGTAGTTGGTGAGCAGTTCTTC
>-|-|TRBV5-6|14|TRBJ1-3
CASSLGRVGDTIYF
TGTGCCAGCAGCCTCGGGAGAGTGGGGGACACCATATATTTT
>TRBD1|many|TRBV20-1|14|TRBJ1-2
CSAFSGQKNYGYTF
TGCAGTGCTTTCTCGGGACAGAAGAACTATGGCTACACCTTC